This T cell receptor (beta chain) was sequenced for a study of blood T cell repertoires in COVID-19 (dated by TCRdb to 2018 to 2020). Regarding the complete study: Collaborator samples came from the United States, Italy and Spain and covered acute and convalescent phases of COVID-19. The prospective study material was composed of cDNA or gDNA derived from T cells, B-cell-depleted T cells, or PBMCs. The dataset comprised deeply sampled blood TCRbeta repertoires from subjects exposed to, actively infected with, or recovered from COVID-19. The repertoires were released in a freely available public database meant as a resource for research on the immune response to SARS-CoV-2. Samples were obtained from the ongoing ImmuneRACE study (first 160 participants) and from about 1,300 subjects provided by 6 global collaborators. Sample metadata almost always included a de-identified subject ID, COVID-19 status, age in years and sex. Where available, HLA class I and class II types were taken from metadata supplied by the sample provider and were not determined by assay-based typing.

About this clone itself: It has no known antigen specificity. No per-base quality is available; no much larger clone lies one base away.

TCRbeta CDR3 regions were amplified from genomic DNA using the immunoSEQ Assay, a bias-controlled multiplex PCR. As for how the authors treated the data: The number of nucleated cells in each sample was estimated by amplification of reference gene primers within the assay. Sequence reads were collapsed and filtered to measure the absolute abundance of every unique TCRbeta CDR3 rearrangement. For each sample, productive Simpson clonality was calculated as the square root of Simpson's diversity index over productive rearrangements. TCRdb holds this immuneACCESS table with in-frame rearrangements only. Some clones are missing; in checked studies, unresolved V genes explain under half, and the rest has no known cause. V and J calls and clone size are as listed in that table; D and trimming were resolved from the DNA. Within this sample are 15,000 to 20,000 clones, with 86% of them counted one time only. About a sixth of the sample is in the top ten clones.

Points the paper makes about the study in general: Clinical and demographic metadata were provided uncurated, with the amount varying by source and participant.

Whole blood was collected in K2EDTA tubes by collaborating institutions according to the institutions' own protocols. For TCRbeta analysis, collaborators shipped samples in one of three forms: frozen whole blood, isolated PBMCs, or DNA extracted from either of those sample types. The germline V gene encodes CDR1 MNHEY and CDR2 SVGEGT. At the junction V is shortened by 4 bases and J by 4 bases; bases outside the gene matches: 9. Reading from cysteine to phenylalanine, the CDR3 counts 16 amino acids. Kept here is only the CDR3 DNA, which spans 48 bases and is read in frame from base 1. Input material: peripheral blood. The sequence was obtained from a man in his 70s with acute or convalescent COVID-19. The chain is made from TRBV6-2 or TRBV6-3 and TRBJ2-3, with 9 bases aligning to TRBD2. In nucleotides, the sequence is TGTGCCAGCAGTTTTACCGGGACTAGCAGCCCAGATACGCAGTATTTT. The resulting protein is CASSFTGTSSPDTQYF.